This TCR beta chain was found in a study of T cell responses to AZD1222 COVID-19 vaccine. The study's findings and limits: Unmutated regions of variants are reportedly targeted by nearly half of spike-specific TCRs. The repertoires were collected only after the peak T cell response.

Profiling relied on immunoSEQ multiplex PCR, and the TCRdb table lists in-frame clones only, not all of them. The table has roughly 140,000 clones, 80% to 95% seen once; the top ten hold about 3%. Per the germline V gene, CDR1 is MNHEY and CDR2 is SVGAGI. Trimming took 8 bases from V and 0 from J, leaving 13 bases between them. The CDR3 is 14 amino acids. About this clone: Antigen unknown.

The chain links TRBV6-5 to TRBJ1-1; D might be TRBD1 (5 bases). The sequence was collected from an adult in good health. This specimen consisted of peripheral blood, obtained on day 0 of MenACWY control vaccination. The CDR3 DNA sequence: TGTGCCAGCCGTCCCGGGACGGTGAACACTGAAGCTTTCTTT. Amino acid sequence: CASRPGTVNTEAFF.